This TCR beta chain was captured in a study of spatial heterogeneity in lung cancer (dated by TCRdb to about 2019). Regarding the research as a whole: More beta-chain than alpha-chain transcripts were consistently detected, likely reflecting higher beta-chain transcript abundance. TCR transcript counts in tumor regions correlated strongly with a T cell transcriptional module score from matched bulk RNA-seq. In the raw uncorrected reads, each unique combination of TCR and UMI appeared more than ten times on average. TCR alpha and beta repertoires were quantitatively compared across multiple tumor regions, matched nontumor lung and blood in non-small cell lung cancer. TCR repertoire features were related to nonsynonymous mutation counts determined by whole-exome sequencing of tumor tissue. Both alpha and beta chains were TCR-sequenced in a few hundred tumor regions, approximately 67 matched nontumor lung samples and over 55 PBMC samples obtained at surgery.

The germline V gene supplies CDR1 KGHDR and CDR2 SFDVKD. V loses 6 bases at its end and J loses 12 bases; junction bases beyond the gene matches: 15. The CDR3 runs 17 residues from the cysteine to the phenylalanine. Only the CDR3 part of the read is kept: 51 bases, read in frame from the first base. This specimen's time point label, per the study, means: sample taken at primary tumor resection. Samples were obtained from roughly 72 patients with early-stage, untreated non-small cell lung cancer from the lung TRACERx cohort. Without any cell sorting, TCR sequencing was performed on whole RNA extracted either from tumor and nontumor lung tissue or from cryopreserved PBMC samples. A patient was chosen for TCR sequencing only when enough RNA was available from at least two tumor regions. Before being selected, tumor and adjacent nontumor lung specimens were reviewed by a lung pathologist. Overall study outcomes, separate from this receptor: A correlation was observed between the number of expanded intratumoral alpha and beta TCRs and the tumor nonsynonymous mutation count. The count of ubiquitous expanded TCRs correlated with the count of ubiquitous nonsynonymous mutations, and the count of regional expanded TCRs correlated with the count of regional nonsynonymous mutations. Additional single-cell paired TCR alpha and beta sequencing was considered necessary to confirm, at a functional level, the hypothesis that regional TCRs recognize regional mutations. TCR-seq coverage of tumor T cells was estimated to be only approximately 7% for alpha chains and 13% for beta chains.

This clonotype was observed a few times. What this receptor recognizes is not known. No qualities accompany the bases; no much larger clone lies one base away. To prepare the library, 5' RACE was applied. The sequencer was a NextSeq 500. The TCR library protocol attached a unique molecular identifier to each TCR cDNA molecule to allow correction of PCR and sequencing errors. The original methods were these. TCR identification, UMI-based error correction and CDR3 extraction were performed with Decombinator tools. Expanded TCRs were defined as those above a frequency of 2 per 1,000, corresponding to the top 1% of the tumor frequency distribution. Expanded tumor TCRs were classed as regional if statistically deemed absent (corrected P<0.05) from at least one tumor region, otherwise ubiquitous. Renyi diversity was computed with the R vegan package after each repertoire had been subsampled 100 times to 5,000 TCRs. CDR3 similarity networks were built from amino acid triplet string-kernel similarity, with CDR3s being connected when pairwise similarity was above 0.82. TCRdb itself trimmed the public reads at Q25 with fastp, ran MiXCR and retained productive beta chains. Rows merge per CDR3 protein into single entries with the most common DNA and genes. TCRdb's processing, not the authors' own work, is the source of the V and J calls. This sample lists 20,000 to 25,000 distinct CDR3 sequences; roughly 15% were detected once. The ten largest clones capture roughly 29% of the sample.

The sequence derives from a female donor with early-stage non-small cell lung cancer. The chain couples TRBV24-1 to TRBJ2-1, with 14 central nucleotides matching TRBD2. Sequences were derived from lung tumor tissue, sampled at surgery. The sequenced DNA is TGTGCCACCAGTTCCGGGACTAGCGGGAGTTCAGGGACGCGGCAGTTCTTC. It is translated as CATSSGTSGSSGTRQFF.